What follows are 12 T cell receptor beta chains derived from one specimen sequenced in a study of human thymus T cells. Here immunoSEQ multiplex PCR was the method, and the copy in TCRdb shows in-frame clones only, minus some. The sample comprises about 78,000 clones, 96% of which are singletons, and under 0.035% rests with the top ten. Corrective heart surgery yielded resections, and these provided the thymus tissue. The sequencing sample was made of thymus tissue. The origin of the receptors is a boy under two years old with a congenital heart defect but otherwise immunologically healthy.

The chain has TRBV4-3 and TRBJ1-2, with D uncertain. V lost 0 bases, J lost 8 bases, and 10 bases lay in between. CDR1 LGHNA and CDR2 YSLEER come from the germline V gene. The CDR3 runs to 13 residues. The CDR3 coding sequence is TGCGCCAGCAGCCAAGATCCCCCAGGAGGCTACACCTTC. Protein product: CASSQDPPGGYTF.

The DNA of the CDR3 is TGTGCCAGCAGCCCCGACGAGGGCTACTTTGAAAACACCATATATTTT. This translates into CASSPDEGYFENTIYF. This sequence joins TRBV4-2 and TRBJ1-3, with unresolved D. Germline V gene sequence: CDR1 LGHNA, CDR2 YNFKEQ. Trimming stripped 4 bases from V and 6 bases from J, with 19 bases between. The CDR3 contains 16 residues.

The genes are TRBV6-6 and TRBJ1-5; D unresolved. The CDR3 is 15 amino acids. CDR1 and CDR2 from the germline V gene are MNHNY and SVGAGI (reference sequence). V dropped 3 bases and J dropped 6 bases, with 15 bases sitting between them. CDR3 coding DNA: TGTGCCAGCAGTTATGGGTACATATCAAGTCAGCCCCAGCATTTT. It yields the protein CASSYGYISSQPQHF.

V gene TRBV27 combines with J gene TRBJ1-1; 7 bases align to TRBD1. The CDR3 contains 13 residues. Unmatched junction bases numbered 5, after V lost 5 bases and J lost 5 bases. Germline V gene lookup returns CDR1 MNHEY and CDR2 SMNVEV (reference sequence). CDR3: CASSTGVGTEAFF. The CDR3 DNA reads TGTGCCAGCAGTACAGGGGTGGGAACTGAAGCTTTCTTT.

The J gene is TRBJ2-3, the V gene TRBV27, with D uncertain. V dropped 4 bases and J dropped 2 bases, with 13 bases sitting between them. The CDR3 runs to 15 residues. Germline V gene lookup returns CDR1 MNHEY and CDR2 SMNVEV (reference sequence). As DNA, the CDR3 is TGTGCCAGCAGTTCCCTTGTGTGGACCACAGATACGCAGTATTTT. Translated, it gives CASSSLVWTTDTQYF.

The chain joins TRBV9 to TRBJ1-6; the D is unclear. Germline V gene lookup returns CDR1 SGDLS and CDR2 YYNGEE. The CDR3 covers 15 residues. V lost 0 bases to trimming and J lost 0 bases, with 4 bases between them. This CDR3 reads CASSVESSYNSPLHF. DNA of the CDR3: TGTGCCAGCAGCGTAGAAAGCTCCTATAATTCACCCCTCCACTTT.

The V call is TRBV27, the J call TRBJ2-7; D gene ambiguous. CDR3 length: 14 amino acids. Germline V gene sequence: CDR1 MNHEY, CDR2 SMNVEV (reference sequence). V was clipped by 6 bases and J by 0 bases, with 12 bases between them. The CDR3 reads CASSRVLSSYEQYF. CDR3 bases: TGTGCCAGCAGCCGCGTACTCAGCTCCTACGAGCAGTACTTC.

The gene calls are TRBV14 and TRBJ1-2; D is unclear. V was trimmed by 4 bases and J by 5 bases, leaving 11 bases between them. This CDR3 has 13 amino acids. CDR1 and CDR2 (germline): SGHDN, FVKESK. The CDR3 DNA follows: TGTGCCAGCAGCCCAAGCGCAGGTTATGGCTACACCTTC. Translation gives CASSPSAGYGYTF.

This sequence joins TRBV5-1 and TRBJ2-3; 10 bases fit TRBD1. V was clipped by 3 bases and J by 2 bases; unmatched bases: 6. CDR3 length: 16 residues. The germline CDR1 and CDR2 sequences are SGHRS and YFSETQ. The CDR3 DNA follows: TGCGCCAGCAGCTGGGACAGGGGCTTCCCCACAGATACGCAGTATTTT. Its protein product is CASSWDRGFPTDTQYF.

CDR3 sequence reads: CASSQDPGINGNTIYF. CDR3 sequence (DNA): TGCGCCAGCAGCCAAGATCCAGGGATAAATGGAAACACCATATATTTT. J is TRBJ1-3 and V is TRBV4-1; TRBD1 might be the D (5 bases). Between the trimmed V and J ends, which lost 0 bases and 3 bases, there was a span of 12 bases. CDR3 size: 16 residues. Germline CDR1 is MGHRA and CDR2 is YSYEKL.

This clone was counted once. The CDR3 reads CASSYSRTGDRAFF. The DNA for the CDR3 is TGTGCCAGCAGTTACTCGAGAACAGGGGATCGAGCTTTCTTT. The chain recombines TRBV6-5 with TRBJ1-1; 7 bases agree with TRBD1. With 0 bases clipped from V and 10 bases from J, the junction kept 8 bases outside the gene matches. The CDR3 is 14 residues long. Germline assignment: CDR1 MNHEY and CDR2 SVGAGI.

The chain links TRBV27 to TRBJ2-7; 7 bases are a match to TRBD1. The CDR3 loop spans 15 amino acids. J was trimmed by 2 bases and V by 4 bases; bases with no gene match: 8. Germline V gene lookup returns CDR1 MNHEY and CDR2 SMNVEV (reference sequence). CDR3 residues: CASSYRGKGTYEQYF. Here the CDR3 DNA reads TGTGCCAGCAGTTACAGGGGAAAAGGTACCTACGAGCAGTACTTC.